This T cell receptor beta chain was obtained from a study of blood T cell repertoires in COVID-19. Study-level information: From T cells, B-cell-depleted T cells, or PBMCs came the material, which was cDNA or gDNA.

Germline-derived CDR1 and CDR2 are LGHDT and YNNKEL (reference sequence). J lost 2 bases, V lost 4 bases, and 5 bases had no gene match. The length of the CDR3 is 15 residues. Per the original data handling: Amplification from reference gene primers served as the basis for estimated nucleated cell counts. Libraries were prepared by immunoSEQ multiplex PCR; TCRdb keeps only in-frame clonotypes and omits some of them. Clone size and V and J calls were adopted from that table, with D and trimming inferred from the DNA. The table has roughly 270,000 clones, about 85% seen once; the top ten hold 2% to 3%. Those who participated ranged in age from about 18 to 89 years and resided in around 22 US areas. Two consecutive negative NP/OP PCR tests, clearance, or resolved symptoms defined Cohort 3 recovery.

This chain links TRBV3-1 (or the pseudogene TRBV3-2) with TRBJ1-2; TRBD1 matches 9 bases. Sequencing input: PBMCs or T cells enriched from blood (not recorded which). The receptor's source is a woman aged 50 to 60 who had recovered from COVID-19. The CDR3 loop reads CASSPSTGGNYGYTF. The CDR3 DNA reads TGTGCCAGCAGCCCTAGTACAGGGGGCAACTATGGCTACACCTTC.